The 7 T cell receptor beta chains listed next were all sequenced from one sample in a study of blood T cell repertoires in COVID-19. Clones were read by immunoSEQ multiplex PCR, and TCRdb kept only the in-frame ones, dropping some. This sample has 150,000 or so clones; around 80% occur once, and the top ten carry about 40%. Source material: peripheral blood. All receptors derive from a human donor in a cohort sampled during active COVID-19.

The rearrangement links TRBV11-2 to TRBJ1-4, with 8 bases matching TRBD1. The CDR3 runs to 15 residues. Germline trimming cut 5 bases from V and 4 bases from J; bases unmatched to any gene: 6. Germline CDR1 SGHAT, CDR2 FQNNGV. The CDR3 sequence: CASSEHRGFNEKLFF. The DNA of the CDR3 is TGTGCCAGCAGCGAACACAGGGGGTTTAATGAAAAACTGTTTTTT.

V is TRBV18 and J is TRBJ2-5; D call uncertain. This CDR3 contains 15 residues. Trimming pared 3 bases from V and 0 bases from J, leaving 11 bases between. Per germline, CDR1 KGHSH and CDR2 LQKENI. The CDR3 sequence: CASSPNQAYQETQYF. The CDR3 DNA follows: TGTGCCAGCTCACCTAATCAGGCCTACCAAGAGACCCAGTACTTC.

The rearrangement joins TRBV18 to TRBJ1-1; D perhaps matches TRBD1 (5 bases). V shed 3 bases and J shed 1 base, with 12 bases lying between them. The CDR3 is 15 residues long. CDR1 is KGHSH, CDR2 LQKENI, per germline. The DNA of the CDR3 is TGTGCCAGCTCACCTCGGGGGGGGACGAACACTGAAGCTTTCTTT. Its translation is CASSPRGGTNTEAFF.

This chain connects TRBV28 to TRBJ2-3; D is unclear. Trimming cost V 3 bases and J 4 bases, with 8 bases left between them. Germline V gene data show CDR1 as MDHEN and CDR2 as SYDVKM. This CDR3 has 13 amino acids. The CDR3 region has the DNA TGTGCCAGCAGTTTGCTAGAACCAGATACGCAGTATTTT. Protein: CASSLLEPDTQYF.

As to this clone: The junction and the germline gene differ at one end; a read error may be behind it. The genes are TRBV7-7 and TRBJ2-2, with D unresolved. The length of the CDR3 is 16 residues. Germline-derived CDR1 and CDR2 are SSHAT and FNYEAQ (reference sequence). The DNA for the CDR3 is TGTGCTAGCAGCTTAGCTAGTCCGGGTGACACCGGGGAGCTGTTTTTT. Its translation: CASSLASPGDTGELFF.

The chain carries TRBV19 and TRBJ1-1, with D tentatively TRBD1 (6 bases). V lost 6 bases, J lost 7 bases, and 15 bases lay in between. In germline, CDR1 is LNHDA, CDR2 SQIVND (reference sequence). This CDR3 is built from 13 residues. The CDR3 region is CASSLGGEGEAFF. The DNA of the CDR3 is TGTGCCAGTAGCTTAGGGGGGGAGGGTGAAGCTTTCTTT.

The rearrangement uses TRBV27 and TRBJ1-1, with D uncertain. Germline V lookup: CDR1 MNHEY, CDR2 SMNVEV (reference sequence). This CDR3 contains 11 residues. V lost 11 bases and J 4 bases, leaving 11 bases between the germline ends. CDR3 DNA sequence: TGTGCCCCCAGGTTGAGCACTGAAGCTTTCTTT. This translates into CAPRLSTEAFF.